The rows below give T cell receptor beta chains drawn from one sample of a study of early T cells in non-severe SARS-CoV-2 infection. One entry per CDR3 protein results from TCRdb running MiXCR on the 5' RACE reads. Of over 95,000 distinct CDR3 sequences detected, 16% appear once; the ten largest clones hold 1.3%. The sample consisted of whole blood. Every receptor here comes from an adult who was a healthcare worker with PCR-confirmed SARS-CoV-2 infection or an uninfected control (not recorded which). Each CDR3 is given with its conserved first and last residue. A D gene is named only where the DNA matches it firmly. Size is stated for part of the rows, as once, few or many counts, or as a class when the clone is expanded.

j_gene: TRBJ1-1; v_gene: TRBV6-1; abundance: .; d_gene: TRBD1; CDR3aa: CASSLDRANTEAFF; CDR3nt: TGTGCCAGCAGCCTGGACAGGGCGAACACTGAAGCTTTCTTT
j_gene: TRBJ1-2; v_gene: TRBV12-3/TRBV12-4; abundance: few; d_gene: .; CDR3aa: CASSFGRNYGYTF; CDR3nt: TGTGCCAGCAGTTTTGGCCGAAACTATGGCTACACCTTC
j_gene: TRBJ1-4; v_gene: TRBV10-2; abundance: few; d_gene: .; CDR3aa: CASTVEWGVNEKLFF; CDR3nt: TGCGCCAGCACTGTGGAGTGGGGGGTAAATGAAAAACTGTTTTTT
j_gene: TRBJ2-3; v_gene: TRBV5-1; abundance: many; d_gene: TRBD2; CDR3aa: CASRDPGLAGEDTQYF; CDR3nt: TGCGCCAGCAGGGACCCTGGCCTAGCGGGGGAAGATACGCAGTATTTT
j_gene: TRBJ2-3; v_gene: TRBV4-2; abundance: .; d_gene: TRBD2; CDR3aa: CASSQDRGGGATDTQYF; CDR3nt: TGTGCCAGCAGCCAAGATAGGGGCGGGGGGGCCACAGATACGCAGTATTTT
j_gene: TRBJ2-3; v_gene: TRBV24-1; abundance: few; d_gene: TRBD1; CDR3aa: CATSDGDGTGDTQYF; CDR3nt: TGTGCCACCAGTGATGGAGACGGGACAGGAGATACGCAGTATTTT
j_gene: TRBJ2-4; v_gene: TRBV18; abundance: many; d_gene: .; CDR3aa: CASSPRRAQNIQYF; CDR3nt: TGTGCCAGCTCACCTAGGAGGGCTCAAAACATTCAGTACTTC
j_gene: TRBJ1-2; v_gene: TRBV11-2; abundance: .; d_gene: .; CDR3aa: CASSLGRLNYGYTF; CDR3nt: TGTGCCAGCAGCCTAGGGCGGCTTAACTATGGCTACACCTTC
j_gene: TRBJ2-7; v_gene: TRBV30; abundance: few; d_gene: .; CDR3aa: CAWSTNQGYEQYF; CDR3nt: TGTGCCTGGAGCACTAACCAGGGATACGAGCAGTACTTC
j_gene: TRBJ2-4; v_gene: TRBV5-6; abundance: few; d_gene: .; CDR3aa: CASSFGGHIQYF; CDR3nt: TGTGCCAGCAGCTTTGGAGGACACATTCAGTACTTC